Sequencing of this T cell receptor (beta chain) was carried out in a study of cytotoxic CD8 clonotypes in ibrutinib-treated CLL. Study findings and constraints: An increase in clonality occurred at ibrutinib response, followed by a return toward baseline at progression.

The repertoire was sequenced with immunoSEQ multiplex PCR; TCRdb's copy has only in-frame clones and lacks some. The sample lists around 310,000 clones; 80% were seen once. Per the germline V gene, CDR1 is SNHLY and CDR2 is FYNNEI. The J segment lost 3 bases and the V segment lost 6 bases, leaving 5 bases of the junction unmatched. The CDR3 consists of 14 residues. Turning to this clone: Antigen unknown.

This sequence was found in a human donor with chronic lymphocytic leukemia. Source: PBMCs, taken before ibrutinib treatment. J is TRBJ2-1 and V is TRBV2; 7 bases line up with TRBD2. CDR3 in DNA: TGTGCCAGCAGAGGCGGGAGCTTCTACAATGAGCAGTTCTTC. Protein sequence: CASRGGSFYNEQFF.